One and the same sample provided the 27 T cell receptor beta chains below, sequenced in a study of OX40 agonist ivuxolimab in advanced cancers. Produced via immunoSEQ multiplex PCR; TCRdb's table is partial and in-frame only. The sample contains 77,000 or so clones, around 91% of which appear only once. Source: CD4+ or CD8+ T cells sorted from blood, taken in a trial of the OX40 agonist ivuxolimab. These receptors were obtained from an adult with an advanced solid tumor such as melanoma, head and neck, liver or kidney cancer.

The CDR3 loop reads CASSPGLLTPGNTIYF. In DNA form, the CDR3 reads TGTGCCAGCAGCCCGGGACTTCTCACTCCTGGAAACACCATATATTTT. This chain links TRBV5-4 with TRBJ1-3; maybe TRBD1 (5 bases). Trimming took 4 bases from V and 2 from J, leaving 16 bases between them. Germline V gives CDR1 SGHNT, CDR2 YYREEE (reference sequence). The CDR3 contains 16 residues.

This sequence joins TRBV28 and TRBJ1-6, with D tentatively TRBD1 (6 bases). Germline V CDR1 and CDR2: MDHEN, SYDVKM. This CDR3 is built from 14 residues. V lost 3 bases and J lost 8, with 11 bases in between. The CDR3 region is CASSFRGTYSPLHF. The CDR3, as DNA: TGTGCCAGCAGTTTTAGGGGGACCTATTCACCCCTCCACTTT.

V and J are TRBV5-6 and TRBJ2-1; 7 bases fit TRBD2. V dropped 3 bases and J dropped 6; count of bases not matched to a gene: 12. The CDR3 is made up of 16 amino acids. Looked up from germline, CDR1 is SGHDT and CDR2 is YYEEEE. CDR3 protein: CASSSAIGGSGNEQFF. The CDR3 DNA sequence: TGTGCCAGCAGCTCTGCCATCGGGGGGTCGGGCAATGAGCAGTTCTTC.

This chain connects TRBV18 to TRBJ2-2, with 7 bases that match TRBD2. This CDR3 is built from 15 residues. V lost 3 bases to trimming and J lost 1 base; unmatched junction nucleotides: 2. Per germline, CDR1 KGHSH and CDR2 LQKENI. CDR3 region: CASSPASGNTGELFF. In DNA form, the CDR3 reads TGTGCCAGCTCACCGGCTAGCGGGAACACCGGGGAGCTGTTTTTT.

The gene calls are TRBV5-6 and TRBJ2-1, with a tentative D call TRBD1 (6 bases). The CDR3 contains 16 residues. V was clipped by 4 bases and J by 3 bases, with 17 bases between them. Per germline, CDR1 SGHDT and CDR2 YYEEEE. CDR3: CASSRLGRTVYNEQFF. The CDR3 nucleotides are TGTGCCAGCAGCAGGTTGGGAAGGACAGTCTACAATGAGCAGTTCTTC.

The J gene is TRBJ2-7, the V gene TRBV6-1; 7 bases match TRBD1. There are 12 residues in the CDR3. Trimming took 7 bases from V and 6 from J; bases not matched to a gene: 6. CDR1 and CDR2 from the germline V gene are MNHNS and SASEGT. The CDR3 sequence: CASTDYRGEQYF. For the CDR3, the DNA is TGTGCCAGCACGGATTACAGGGGCGAGCAGTACTTC.

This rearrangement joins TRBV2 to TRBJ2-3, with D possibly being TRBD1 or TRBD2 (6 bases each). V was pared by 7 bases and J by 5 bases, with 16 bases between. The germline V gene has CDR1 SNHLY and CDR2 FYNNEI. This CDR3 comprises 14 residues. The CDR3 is CASIRGPERDTQYF. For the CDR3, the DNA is TGTGCCAGCATCCGGGGGCCTGAGAGAGATACGCAGTATTTT.

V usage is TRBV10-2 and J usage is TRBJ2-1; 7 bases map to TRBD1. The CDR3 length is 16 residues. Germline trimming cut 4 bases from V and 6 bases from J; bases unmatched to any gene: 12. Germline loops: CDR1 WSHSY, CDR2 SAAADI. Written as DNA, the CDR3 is TGCGCCAGCAGTGCCGGGACAGCCCAAGTTCTCAATGAGCAGTTCTTC. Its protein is CASSAGTAQVLNEQFF.

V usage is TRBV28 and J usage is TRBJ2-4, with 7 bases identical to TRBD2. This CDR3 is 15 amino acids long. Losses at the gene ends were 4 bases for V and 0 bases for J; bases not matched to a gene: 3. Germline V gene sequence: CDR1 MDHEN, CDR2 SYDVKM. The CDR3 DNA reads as TGTGCCAGCAGTTCCCTAGCGGTAGCCAAAAACATTCAGTACTTC. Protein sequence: CASSSLAVAKNIQYF.

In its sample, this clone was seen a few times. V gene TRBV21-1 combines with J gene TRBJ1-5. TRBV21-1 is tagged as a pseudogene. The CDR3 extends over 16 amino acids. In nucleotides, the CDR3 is TGTGCCAGCAGCCTCCGCCCCGGGGGCTTCAATCAGCCCCAGCATTTT. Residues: CASSLRPGGFNQPQHF.

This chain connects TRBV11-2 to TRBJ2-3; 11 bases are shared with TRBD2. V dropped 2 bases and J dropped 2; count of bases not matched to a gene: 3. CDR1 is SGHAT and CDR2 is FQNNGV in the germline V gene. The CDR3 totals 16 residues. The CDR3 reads CASSLRLAGPTDTQYF. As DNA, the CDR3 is TGTGCCAGCAGCTTAAGACTAGCGGGGCCCACAGATACGCAGTATTTT.

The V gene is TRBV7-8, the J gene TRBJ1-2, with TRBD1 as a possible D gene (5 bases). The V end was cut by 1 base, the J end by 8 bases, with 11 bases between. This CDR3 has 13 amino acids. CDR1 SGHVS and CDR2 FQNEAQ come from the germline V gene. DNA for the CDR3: TGTGCCAGCAGCTTAGAGGATGGGGACGGCTACACCTTC. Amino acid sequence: CASSLEDGDGYTF.

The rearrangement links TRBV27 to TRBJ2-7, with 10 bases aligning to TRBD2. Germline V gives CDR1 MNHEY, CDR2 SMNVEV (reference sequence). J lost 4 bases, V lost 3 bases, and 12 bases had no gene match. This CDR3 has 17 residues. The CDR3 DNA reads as TGTGCCAGCAGTTTGGGGACGGGAGCGGGAGGGCCTTACGAGCAGTACTTC. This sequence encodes CASSLGTGAGGPYEQYF.

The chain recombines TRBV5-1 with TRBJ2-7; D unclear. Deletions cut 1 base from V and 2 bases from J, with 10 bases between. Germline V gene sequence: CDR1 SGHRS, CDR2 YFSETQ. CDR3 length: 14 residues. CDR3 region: CASSLLPGPYEQYF. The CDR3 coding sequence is TGCGCCAGCAGCTTGTTGCCCGGCCCCTACGAGCAGTACTTC.

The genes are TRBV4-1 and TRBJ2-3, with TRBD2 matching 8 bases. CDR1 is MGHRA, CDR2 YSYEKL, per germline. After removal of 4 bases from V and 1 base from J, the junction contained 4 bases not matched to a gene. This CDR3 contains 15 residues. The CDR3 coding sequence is TGCGCCAGCAGCCTTCTGACTAGCGGCACAGATACGCAGTATTTT. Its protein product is CASSLLTSGTDTQYF.

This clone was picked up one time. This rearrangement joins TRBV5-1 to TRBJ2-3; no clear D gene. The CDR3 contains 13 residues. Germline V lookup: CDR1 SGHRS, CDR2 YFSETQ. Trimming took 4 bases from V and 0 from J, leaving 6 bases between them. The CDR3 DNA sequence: TGCGCCAGCAGCGCCTCTAGCACAGATACGCAGTATTTT. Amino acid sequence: CASSASSTDTQYF.

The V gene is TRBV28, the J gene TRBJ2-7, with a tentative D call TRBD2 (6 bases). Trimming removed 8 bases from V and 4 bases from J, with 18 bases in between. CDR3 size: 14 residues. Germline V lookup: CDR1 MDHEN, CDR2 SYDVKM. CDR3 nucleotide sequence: TGTGCCAGCGGAAGGAGTGGAGGGTTTTACGAGCAGTACTTC. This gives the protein CASGRSGGFYEQYF.

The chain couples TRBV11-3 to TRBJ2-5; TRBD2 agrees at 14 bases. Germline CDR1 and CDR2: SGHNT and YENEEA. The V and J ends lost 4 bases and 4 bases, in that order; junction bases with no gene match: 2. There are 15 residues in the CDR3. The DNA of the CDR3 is TGTGCCAGCAGCTCCGGGACTAGCGGGGGAGAGACCCAGTACTTC. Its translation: CASSSGTSGGETQYF.

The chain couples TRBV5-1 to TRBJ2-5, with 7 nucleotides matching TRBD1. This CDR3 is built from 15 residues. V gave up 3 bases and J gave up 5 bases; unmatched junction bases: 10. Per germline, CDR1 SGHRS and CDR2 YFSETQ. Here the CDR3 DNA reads TGCGCCAGCAGCTGGGCCGGGACCAGGGGGGAGACCCAGTACTTC. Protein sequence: CASSWAGTRGETQYF.

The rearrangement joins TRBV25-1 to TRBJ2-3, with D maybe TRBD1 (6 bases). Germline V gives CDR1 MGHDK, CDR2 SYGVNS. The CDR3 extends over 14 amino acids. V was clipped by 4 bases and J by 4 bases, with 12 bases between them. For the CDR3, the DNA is TGTGCCAGCAGTGCTACAGGGCTGCCAGATACGCAGTATTTT. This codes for CASSATGLPDTQYF.

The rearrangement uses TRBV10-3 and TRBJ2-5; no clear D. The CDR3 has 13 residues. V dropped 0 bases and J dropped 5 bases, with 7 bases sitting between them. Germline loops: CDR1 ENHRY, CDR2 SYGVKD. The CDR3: CAISESYSETQYF. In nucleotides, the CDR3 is TGTGCCATCAGTGAGTCGTATAGTGAGACCCAGTACTTC.

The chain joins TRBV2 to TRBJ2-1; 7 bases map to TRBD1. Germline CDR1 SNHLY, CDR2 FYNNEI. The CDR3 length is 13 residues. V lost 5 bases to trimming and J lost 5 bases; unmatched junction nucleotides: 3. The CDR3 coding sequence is TGTGCCAGCAGTAGGGACAGAAACAATGAGCAGTTCTTC. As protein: CASSRDRNNEQFF.

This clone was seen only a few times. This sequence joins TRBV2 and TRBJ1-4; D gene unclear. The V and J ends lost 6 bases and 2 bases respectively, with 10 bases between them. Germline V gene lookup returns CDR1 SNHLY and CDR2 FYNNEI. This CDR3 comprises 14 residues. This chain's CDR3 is CASSFGITNEKLFF. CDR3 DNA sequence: TGTGCCAGCAGCTTCGGTATCACTAATGAAAAACTGTTTTTT.

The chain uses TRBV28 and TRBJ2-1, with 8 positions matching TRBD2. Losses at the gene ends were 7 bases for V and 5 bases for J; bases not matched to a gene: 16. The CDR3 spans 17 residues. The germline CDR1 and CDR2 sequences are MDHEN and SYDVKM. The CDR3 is CASIPGASGWRNNEQFF. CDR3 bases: TGTGCCAGCATCCCCGGTGCTAGCGGGTGGCGGAACAATGAGCAGTTCTTC.

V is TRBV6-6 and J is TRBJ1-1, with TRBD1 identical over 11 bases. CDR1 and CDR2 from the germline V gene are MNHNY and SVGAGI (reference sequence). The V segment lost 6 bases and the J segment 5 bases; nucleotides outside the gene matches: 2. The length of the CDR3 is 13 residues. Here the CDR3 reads CASRGQGETEAFF. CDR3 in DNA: TGTGCCAGCAGGGGACAGGGGGAGACTGAAGCTTTCTTT.

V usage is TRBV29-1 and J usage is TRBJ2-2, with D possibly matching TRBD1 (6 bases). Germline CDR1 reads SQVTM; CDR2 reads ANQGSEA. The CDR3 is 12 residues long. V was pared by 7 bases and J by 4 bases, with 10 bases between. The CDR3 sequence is CSGQGGTGELFF. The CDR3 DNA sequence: TGCAGCGGGCAAGGGGGCACCGGGGAGCTGTTTTTT.

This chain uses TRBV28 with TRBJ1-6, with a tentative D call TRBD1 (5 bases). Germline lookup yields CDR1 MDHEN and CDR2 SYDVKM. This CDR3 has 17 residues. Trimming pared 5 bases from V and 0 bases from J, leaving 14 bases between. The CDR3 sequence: CASSGAGPSSYNSPLHF. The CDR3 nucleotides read TGTGCCAGCAGTGGGGCAGGGCCTAGCTCCTATAATTCACCCCTCCACTTT.